Sequencing of this T cell receptor (beta chain) was carried out in a study of metastatic and nonmetastatic thyroid tumors. TCRdb re-processed the PCR reads through MiXCR. The repertoire holds 27,000 or so clones, with around 14% as singletons. Nobody among the patients had been given any treatment before thyroid surgery. The CDR3 contains 13 residues. Trimming removed 5 bases from V and 5 bases from J, with 14 bases in between. The germline gives CDR1 SGHRS, CDR2 YFSETQ. The chain couples TRBV5-1 to TRBJ2-7; D possibly uses TRBD1 or TRBD2 (5 bases each). This clonotype was sampled from a male donor with papillary thyroid cancer or a benign thyroid nodule (not recorded which). Some clones in this sample may be carry-over from other donors' samples. Material for sequencing was blood. CDR3 nucleotide sequence: TGCGCCAGCAGTCCTAGTGGGGGTCACGAGCAGTACTTC. Protein product: CASSPSGGHEQYF.